This TCR beta chain originates from a study of blood T cell repertoires in COVID-19. About the study: Samples of COVID-19 (acute and convalescent) were obtained from the United States, Italy and Spain. From T cells, B-cell-depleted T cells, or PBMCs came the material, which was cDNA or gDNA.

Original processing notes: Estimation of nucleated cell counts was performed using reference gene primer amplification. Libraries were prepared by immunoSEQ multiplex PCR; TCRdb keeps only in-frame clonotypes and omits some of them. V and J calls and clone size are those listed in that table; D and trimming were worked out from the DNA. The sample holds roughly 290,000 clones; roughly 84% are singletons and the top ten take 0.87%. The CDR3 extends over 12 amino acids. V was clipped by 8 bases and J by 0 bases, with 7 bases between them. Germline lookup yields CDR1 MDHEN and CDR2 SYDVKM. The material sequenced was peripheral blood. This sequence originates from a human donor with COVID-19, enrolled during active disease. The donor label of this sample is uncertain. This chain links TRBV28 with TRBJ1-2; the D is unclear. This CDR3 reads CASHDTNYGYTF. The CDR3 DNA sequence: TGTGCCAGCCATGACACTAACTATGGCTACACCTTC.